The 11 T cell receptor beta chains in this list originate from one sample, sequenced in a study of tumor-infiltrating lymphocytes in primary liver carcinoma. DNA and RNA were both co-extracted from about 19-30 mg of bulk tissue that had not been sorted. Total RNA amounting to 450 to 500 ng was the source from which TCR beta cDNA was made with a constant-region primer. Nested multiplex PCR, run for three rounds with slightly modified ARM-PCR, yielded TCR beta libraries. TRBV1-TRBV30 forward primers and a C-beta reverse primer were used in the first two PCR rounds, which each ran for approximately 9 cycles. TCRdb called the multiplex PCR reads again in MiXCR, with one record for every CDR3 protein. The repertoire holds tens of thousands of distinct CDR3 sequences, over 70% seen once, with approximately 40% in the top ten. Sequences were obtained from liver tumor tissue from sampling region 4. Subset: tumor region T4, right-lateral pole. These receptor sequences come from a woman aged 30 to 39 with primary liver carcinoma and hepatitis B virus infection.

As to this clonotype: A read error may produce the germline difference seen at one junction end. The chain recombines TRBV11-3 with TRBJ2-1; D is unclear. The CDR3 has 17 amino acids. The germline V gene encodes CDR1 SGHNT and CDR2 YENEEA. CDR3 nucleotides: TGTGCCAGCAGCTTAGATATGGCATGGAGCTCCTACAGTGAGCAGTCCTTC. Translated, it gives CASSLDMAWSSYSEQSF.

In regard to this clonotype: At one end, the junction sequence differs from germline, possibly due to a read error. CDR3 region: CAWSGGYGETRCF. CDR3 bases: TGTGCCTGGAGTGGGGGGTATGGGGAGACCCGGTGCTTC. The V gene is TRBV30, the J gene TRBJ2-5; D possibly matches TRBD1 or TRBD2 (5 bases each). Germline CDR1 GTSNPN, CDR2 SVGIG (reference sequence). This CDR3 has 13 amino acids.

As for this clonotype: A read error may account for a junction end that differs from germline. The CDR3 region has the DNA TGTGCCAGCAGCTTAGATGAGCCCACAGATAGGCAGTACTTT. Its protein is CASSLDEPTDRQYF. The chain carries TRBV11-3 and TRBJ2-3; D unclear. The CDR3 contains 14 residues. Germline values: CDR1 SGHNT, CDR2 YENEEA.

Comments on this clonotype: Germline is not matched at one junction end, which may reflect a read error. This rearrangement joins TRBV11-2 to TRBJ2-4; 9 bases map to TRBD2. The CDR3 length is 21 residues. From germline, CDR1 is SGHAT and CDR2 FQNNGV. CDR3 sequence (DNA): TGTGCCAGCAGCCATGTCGGGACATTTACCGGGATTAGCGGGAGACAAAACATTCATTACTTC. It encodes CASSHVGTFTGISGRQNIHYF. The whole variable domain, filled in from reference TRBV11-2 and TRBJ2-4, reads EAGVAQSPRYKIIEKRQSVAFWCNPISGHATLYWYQQILGQGPKLLIQFQNNGVVDDSQLPKDRFSAERLKGVDSTLKIQPAKLEDSAVYLCASSHVGTFTGISGRQNIHYFGAGTRLSVL.

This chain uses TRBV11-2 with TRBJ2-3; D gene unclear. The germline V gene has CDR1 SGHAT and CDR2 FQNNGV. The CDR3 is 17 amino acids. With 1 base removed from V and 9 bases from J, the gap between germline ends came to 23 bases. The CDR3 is CASSLGGKGFFKETQYF. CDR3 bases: TGTGCCAGCAGCTTAGGTGGAAAGGGATTTTTCAAAGAAACGCAGTATTTT.

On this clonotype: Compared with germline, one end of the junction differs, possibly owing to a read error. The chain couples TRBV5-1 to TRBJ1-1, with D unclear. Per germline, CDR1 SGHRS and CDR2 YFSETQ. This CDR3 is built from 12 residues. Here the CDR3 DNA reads TGCGCCAGTAGCTTTGATTGTACTGAAGCTTTCTTT. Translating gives CASSFDCTEAFF.

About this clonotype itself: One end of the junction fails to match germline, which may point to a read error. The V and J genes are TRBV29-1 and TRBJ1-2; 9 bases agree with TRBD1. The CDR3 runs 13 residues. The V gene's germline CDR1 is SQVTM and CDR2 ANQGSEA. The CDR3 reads CSVTPLTGGGYTF. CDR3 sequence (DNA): TGCAGCGTTACGCCTTTGACAGGGGGAGGCTATACCTTC.

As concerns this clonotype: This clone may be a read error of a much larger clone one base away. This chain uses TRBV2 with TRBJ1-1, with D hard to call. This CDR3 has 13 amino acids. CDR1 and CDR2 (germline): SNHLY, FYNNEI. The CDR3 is CASSSDGNTEVFF. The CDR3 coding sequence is TGTGCCAGCAGTTCCGACGGGAACACTGAAGTTTTCTTT.

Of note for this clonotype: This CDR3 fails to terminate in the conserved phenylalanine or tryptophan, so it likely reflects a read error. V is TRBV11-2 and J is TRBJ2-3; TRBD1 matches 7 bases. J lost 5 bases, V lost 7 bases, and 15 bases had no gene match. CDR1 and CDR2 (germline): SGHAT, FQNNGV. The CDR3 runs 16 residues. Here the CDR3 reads CASNRARQGRGDTQYI. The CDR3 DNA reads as TGTGCCAGCAACCGGGCGCGACAGGGAAGGGGAGATACGCAGTATATT.

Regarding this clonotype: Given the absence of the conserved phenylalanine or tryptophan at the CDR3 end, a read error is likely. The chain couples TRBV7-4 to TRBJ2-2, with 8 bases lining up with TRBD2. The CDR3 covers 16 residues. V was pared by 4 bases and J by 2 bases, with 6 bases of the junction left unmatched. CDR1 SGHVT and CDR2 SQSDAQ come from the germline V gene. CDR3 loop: CASSSLTSVNTGELFS. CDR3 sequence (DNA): TGTGCCAGCAGCTCCCTGACTAGCGTTAACACCGGGGAGCTGTTTTCT.

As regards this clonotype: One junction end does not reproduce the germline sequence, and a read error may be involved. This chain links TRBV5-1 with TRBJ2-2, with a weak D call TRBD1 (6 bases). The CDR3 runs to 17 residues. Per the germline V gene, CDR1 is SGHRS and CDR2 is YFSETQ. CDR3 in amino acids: CASSLGHRDKNTWELLF. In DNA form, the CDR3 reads TGCGCCAGCAGCTTGGGGCACAGGGACAAGAACACCTGGGAGCTGCTTTTT. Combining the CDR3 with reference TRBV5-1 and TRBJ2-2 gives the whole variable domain KAGVTQTPRYLIKTRGQQVTLSCSPISGHRSVSWYQQTPGQGLQFLFEYFSETQRNKGNFPGRFSGRQFSNSRSEMNVSTLELGDSALYLCASSLGHRDKNTWELLFGEGSRLTVL.